Listed below are T cell receptor beta chains from one sample, sequenced in a study of post-analysis software for immune sequencing data. MiXCR, run by TCRdb on the PCR reads, gives a single entry per CDR3 protein. The sample yields 740,000 or so distinct CDR3 sequences, 53% seen once. The sequenced material came from blood. These receptors all stem from a girl aged 5 to 17 with multiple sclerosis. Each CDR3 is given with its conserved first and last residue. The D gene is left open where the match is weak. Expanded clones get a size class; other rows say once, few or many, or leave the size out.

clone_size,d_call,v_call,j_call,cdr3_nt,cdr3_aa
-,-,TRBV5-6,TRBJ2-5,TGTGCCAGCAGCTTGAAGGGGCTGGAGACCCAGTACTTC,CASSLKGLETQYF
-,-,TRBV5-1,TRBJ2-7,TGCGCCAGCAGCTTGGCAAGCAATACCTACGAGCAGTACTTC,CASSLASNTYEQYF
-,-,TRBV18,TRBJ2-7,TGTGCCAGCTCAACAGGCCATCAGGGGGGGAGGTACGAGCAGTACTTC,CASSTGHQGGRYEQYF
-,-,TRBV10-3,TRBJ2-5,TGTGCCATTCGGGGGTACCAAGAGACCCAGTACTTC,CAIRGYQETQYF
-,-,TRBV7-2,TRBJ2-7,TGTGCCAGCAGCTTAGACCCGGGGAAGGCCTACGAGCAGTACTTC,CASSLDPGKAYEQYF
-,TRBD1,TRBV3-1,TRBJ2-7,TGTGTCAGCAGCCTAGGACAGGGGTTAGGCTACGAGCAGTACTTC,CVSSLGQGLGYEQYF
few,-,TRBV29-1,TRBJ2-1,TGCAGCGTTGAGCGGCTAAAACTAGCCCACAATGAGCAGTTCTTC,CSVERLKLAHNEQFF
few,TRBD2,TRBV5-1,TRBJ2-1,TGCGCCAGCAGCCGACTGGCTAGCGGGAGGGCCTACAATGAGCAGTTCTTC,CASSRLASGRAYNEQFF
-,-,TRBV9,TRBJ2-7,TGTGCCAGCAGCGTCGGGGGCATCTCCTACGAGCAGTACTTC,CASSVGGISYEQYF
-,TRBD1,TRBV10-3,TRBJ2-5,TGTGCCATCAGTGATACTACAGGGGGCAGCTTTAGAGAGACCCAGTACTTC,CAISDTTGGSFRETQYF
few,-,TRBV6-6,TRBJ1-4,TGTGCCAGCAGTTACTCGGTGAAAAGTGAAAAACTGTTTTTT,CASSYSVKSEKLFF
-,-,TRBV6-1,TRBJ2-7,TGTGCCAGCAGTGAAGCGCGGAGCTACGAGCAGTACTTC,CASSEARSYEQYF
-,TRBD2,TRBV5-1,TRBJ2-1,TGCGCCAGCAGCTTGTGGGGGATAGCGGGAGGGCCCTACAATGAGCAGTTCTTC,CASSLWGIAGGPYNEQFF
-,TRBD2,TRBV25-1,TRBJ2-1,TGTGCCAGCAGTGAATATTCGGGGGGTGTGGGGGATGAGCAGTTCTTC,CASSEYSGGVGDEQFF
-,-,TRBV30,TRBJ1-6,TGTGCCTGGAGCACAGGGTGGTTCGATAATTCACCCCTCCACTTT,CAWSTGWFDNSPLHF
few,TRBD1,TRBV27,TRBJ1-2,TGTGCCAGCAGTTTCTTAAGGGACAGGATTAACTTCTATGGCTACACCTTC,CASSFLRDRINFYGYTF
once,-,TRBV5-1,TRBJ2-5,TGCGCCAGCAGCTTGGATAGGTCCGGGACCCTGTACTTC,CASSLDRSGTLYF
once,TRBD1,TRBV29-1,TRBJ2-7,TGCAGCGTTGGGACAGGGTCTTTTCGGGGCGGTCAGTACTTC,CSVGTGSFRGGQYF
-,TRBD1,TRBV29-1,TRBJ1-2,TGCAGCTTAGGACAGGGCGGTGGCTACACCTTC,CSLGQGGGYTF
once,-,TRBV5-1,TRBJ2-3,TGCGCCAGCAGCTTGGAGGGGTTAGGTAGCACAGATACGCAGTATTTT,CASSLEGLGSTDTQYF
few,-,TRBV2,TRBJ1-2,TGTGCCAGCAGTGCCCAGGGACCGGACGGGAGCTACACCTTC,CASSAQGPDGSYTF
-,-,TRBV7-9,TRBJ1-2,TGTGCCAGCCTCGGCGGCAGGGCACTTAACTATGGCTACACCTTC,CASLGGRALNYGYTF